Sequencing of this T cell receptor (beta chain) was carried out in a study of cytomegalovirus exposure and HLA in healthy donors. Across the study: Out of 398 genotyped donors, less than 85% belonged to the Caucasian-associated ancestry cluster. Overall study results and limits: Productive rates of about 87% or about 30% were seen for most TCR beta V segments in an earlier analysis. The authors listed approximately 160 TCR beta chains as cytomegalovirus-associated.

The CDR3 covers 13 residues. The V gene lost 2 bases and the J gene lost 3 bases, with 8 bases spanning the gap. The germline V gene has CDR1 WNHNN and CDR2 SYGVQD (reference sequence). Nominally healthy donors provided the samples, though records likely missed some immune exposures. This clone has a single count. Its antigen is currently unknown. The PCR employed 60 Vbeta primers together with 13 Jbeta primers. The repertoire was sequenced with immunoSEQ multiplex PCR; TCRdb's copy has only in-frame clones and lacks some. The repertoire holds hundreds of thousands of clones, with 80% to 90% as singletons.

What was sequenced was PBMCs. This receptor was obtained from a girl aged 2 to 9 in good health and CMV-seronegative. The chain recombines TRBV10-1 with TRBJ2-7; no reliable D call. This CDR3 reads CASSEAANYEQYF. The CDR3 region has the DNA TGCGCCAGCAGTGAGGCGGCTAACTACGAGCAGTACTTC.